The 7 T cell receptor beta chains presented below share a single source sample, sequenced in a study of T cells in pancreatic ductal adenocarcinoma. The selected patients with pancreatic ductal adenocarcinoma had surgery but no neoadjuvant therapy. The repertoire was sequenced with immunoSEQ multiplex PCR; TCRdb's copy has only in-frame clones and lacks some. The sample consists of 97,000 or so clones, roughly 96% of them appearing once. Sequencing input: PBMCs. These receptors were obtained from a human donor with pancreatic ductal adenocarcinoma.

This chain uses TRBV21-1 with TRBJ2-7; the D call of TRBD1 is as the table states it, not checked on the DNA. TRBV21-1 is annotated as a pseudogene. The CDR3 totals 15 residues. CDR3 region: CASSTRDRVLYEQYF. In DNA, the CDR3 is TGTGCCAGCAGCACCCGGGACAGGGTTCTCTACGAGCAGTACTTC.

V is TRBV6-5 and J is TRBJ2-3; 8 bases are shared with TRBD2. Looked up from germline, CDR1 is MNHEY and CDR2 is SVGAGI. The J segment lost 2 bases and the V segment lost 5 bases, leaving 6 bases of the junction unmatched. The CDR3 is 15 residues long. CDR3 protein: CASSRQREPTDTQYF. The CDR3 bases are TGTGCCAGCAGTCGACAGCGGGAGCCCACAGATACGCAGTATTTT.

J is TRBJ2-7 and V is TRBV28, with TRBD1 matching 7 bases. The trim removed 5 bases at V and 4 bases at J, leaving 11 bases unmatched. Germline CDR1 and CDR2: MDHEN and SYDVKM. The CDR3 covers 15 residues. The DNA of the CDR3 is TGTGCCAGCAGTACTCGACAGGGTAGGGCTTACGAGCAGTACTTC. It encodes CASSTRQGRAYEQYF.

The chain recombines TRBV2 with TRBJ1-5; D is unresolved. The germline V and J ends were trimmed by 6 bases and 7 bases, with 13 bases remaining between them. CDR1 is SNHLY, CDR2 FYNNEI, per germline. This CDR3 spans 13 amino acids. The CDR3 coding sequence is TGTGCCAGCAGAGGCTACGGGAAGCAGCCCCAGCATTTT. Translated: CASRGYGKQPQHF. The entire variable domain, with the rest obtained from reference TRBV2 and TRBJ1-5, is as follows: EPEVTQTPSHQVTQMGQEVILRCVPISNHLYFYWYRQILGQKVEFLVSFYNNEISEKSEIFDDQFSVERPDGSNFTLKIRSTKLEDSAMYFCASRGYGKQPQHFGDGTRLSIL.

This clone was found once. The V gene is TRBV7-8, the J gene TRBJ1-1; D uncertain. Trimming took off 1 base at V and 4 bases at J, with 7 bases between the two ends. Germline loops: CDR1 SGHVS, CDR2 FQNEAQ. The CDR3 loop spans 13 amino acids. Here the CDR3 reads CASSLDRSTEAFF. DNA for the CDR3: TGTGCCAGCAGCTTAGATCGGAGCACTGAAGCTTTCTTT.

The V call is TRBV7-8, the J call TRBJ2-3; 8 bases align to TRBD2. Germline V gives CDR1 SGHVS, CDR2 FQNEAQ. V lost 0 bases and J lost 0; bases outside the gene matches: 5. The length of the CDR3 is 17 residues. The CDR3 DNA is TGTGCCAGCAGCTTAGCGCGAAGCGGGAGTAGCACAGATACGCAGTATTTT. Translated, it gives CASSLARSGSSTDTQYF.

This clone occurred once. The chain uses TRBV9 and TRBJ2-5; TRBD2 matches at 11 bases. J gave up 1 base and V 2 bases, and 1 base lay outside the gene matches. The germline gives CDR1 SGDLS, CDR2 YYNGEE. CDR3 length: 15 amino acids. CDR3 sequence: CASSVSGRAQETQYF. CDR3 bases: TGTGCCAGCAGCGTTAGCGGGAGGGCCCAAGAGACCCAGTACTTC.